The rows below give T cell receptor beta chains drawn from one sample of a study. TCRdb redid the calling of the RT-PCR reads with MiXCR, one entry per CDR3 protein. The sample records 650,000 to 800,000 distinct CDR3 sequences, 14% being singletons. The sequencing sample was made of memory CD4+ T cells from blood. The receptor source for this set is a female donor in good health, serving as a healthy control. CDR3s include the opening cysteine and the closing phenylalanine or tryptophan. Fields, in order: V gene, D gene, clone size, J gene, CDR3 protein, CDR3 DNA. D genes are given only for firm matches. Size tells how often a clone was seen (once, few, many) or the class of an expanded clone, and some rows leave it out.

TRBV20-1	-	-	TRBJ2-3	CSAPLMGAGDTQYF	TGCAGTGCCCCTTTGATGGGAGCTGGAGATACGCAGTATTTT
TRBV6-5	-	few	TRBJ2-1	CASSPITGTWGSNEQFF	TGTGCCAGCAGCCCCATTACCGGGACCTGGGGCAGCAATGAGCAGTTCTTC
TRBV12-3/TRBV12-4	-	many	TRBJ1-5	CASSLGRQSNQPQHF	TGTGCCAGCAGTTTGGGTCGGCAGAGCAATCAGCCCCAGCATTTT
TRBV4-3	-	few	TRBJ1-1	CASSQAGGLANTEAFF	TGCGCCAGCAGCCAAGCCGGGGGTTTAGCGAACACTGAAGCTTTCTTT
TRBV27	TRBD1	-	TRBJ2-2	CASSLWDRGSTGELFF	TGTGCCAGCAGTTTATGGGACAGGGGAAGCACCGGGGAGCTGTTTTTT
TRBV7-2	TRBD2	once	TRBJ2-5	CASSLFVVAGTQETQYF	TGTGCCAGCAGCTTATTCGTAGTAGCGGGGACACAAGAGACCCAGTACTTC
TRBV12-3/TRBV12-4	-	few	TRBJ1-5	CASSRVRGQPQHF	TGTGCCAGCAGTAGGGTGAGGGGACAGCCCCAGCATTTT
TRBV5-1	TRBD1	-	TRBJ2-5	CASSSTPGTGGAETQYF	TGCGCCAGCAGCTCAACCCCCGGGACAGGGGGCGCGGAGACCCAGTACTTC
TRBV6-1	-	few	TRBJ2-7	CASSEQGGEQYF	TGTGCCAGCAGTGAGCAGGGTGGCGAGCAGTACTTC
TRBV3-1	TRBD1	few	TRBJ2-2	CASSPRQGETGELFF	TGTGCCAGCAGCCCCAGACAGGGAGAGACCGGGGAGCTGTTTTTT
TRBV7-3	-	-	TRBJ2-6	CASSSGWALGANVLTF	TGTGCCAGCAGCTCGGGCTGGGCTCTGGGGGCCAACGTCCTGACTTTC
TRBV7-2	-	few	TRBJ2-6	CASSLVGYSGANVLTF	TGTGCCAGCAGCTTAGTCGGGTACTCTGGGGCCAACGTCCTGACTTTC
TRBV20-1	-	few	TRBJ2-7	CSARGRISYEQYF	TGCAGTGCTAGAGGACGGATCTCCTACGAGCAGTACTTC
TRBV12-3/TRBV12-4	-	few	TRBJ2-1	CASRPRDQNNEQFF	TGTGCCAGCAGACCCCGGGACCAGAACAATGAGCAGTTCTTC
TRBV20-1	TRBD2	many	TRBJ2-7	CSAPRPGLGLDYEQYF	TGCAGTGCCCCACGGCCGGGACTAGGTTTGGACTACGAGCAGTACTTC
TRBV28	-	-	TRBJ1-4	CASSPTGFGEKLFF	TGTGCCAGCAGTCCAACAGGGTTCGGGGAAAAACTGTTTTTT
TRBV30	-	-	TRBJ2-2	CAWRAATAELFF	TGTGCCTGGAGGGCCGCGACAGCCGAGCTGTTTTTT
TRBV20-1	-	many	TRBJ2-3	CSAPPLRLASTDTQYF	TGCAGTGCGCCTCCGTTGCGGCTAGCGAGCACAGATACGCAGTATTTT
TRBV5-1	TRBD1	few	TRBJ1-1	CASSSQGEGTEAFF	TGCGCCAGCAGCTCCCAGGGGGAGGGGACTGAAGCTTTCTTT
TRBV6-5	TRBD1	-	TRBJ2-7	CASSYLTGSEQYF	TGTGCCAGCAGTTATTTGACAGGGAGCGAGCAGTACTTC
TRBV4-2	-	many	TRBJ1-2	CASSQELADNYGYTF	TGTGCCAGCAGCCAAGAGCTGGCAGACAACTATGGCTACACCTTC
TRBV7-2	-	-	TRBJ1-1	CASSSQRTAAEAFF	TGTGCCAGCAGCTCCCAACGAACGGCTGCTGAAGCTTTCTTT
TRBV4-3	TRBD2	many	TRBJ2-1	CASSALAGGPRNEQFF	TGCGCCAGCAGCGCCCTGGCGGGAGGGCCCCGGAATGAGCAGTTCTTC
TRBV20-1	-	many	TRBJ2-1	CSGTKGGNEQFF	TGCAGTGGTACCAAAGGGGGCAATGAGCAGTTCTTC
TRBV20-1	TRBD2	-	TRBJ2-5	CSASSPRMTSGTPEETQYF	TGCAGTGCTAGTTCTCCACGAATGACTAGCGGGACCCCCGAGGAGACCCAGTACTTC
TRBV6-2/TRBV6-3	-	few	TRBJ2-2	CASSYPKRGLTGELFF	TGTGCCAGCAGTTACCCAAAGAGGGGACTCACCGGGGAGCTGTTTTTT
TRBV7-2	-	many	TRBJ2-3	CASSLARFGGTDTQYF	TGTGCCAGCAGCTTGGCTCGGTTTGGGGGCACAGATACGCAGTATTTT
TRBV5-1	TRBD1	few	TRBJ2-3	CASSEPGQGKDTQYF	TGCGCCAGCAGCGAACCGGGACAGGGCAAGGATACGCAGTATTTT
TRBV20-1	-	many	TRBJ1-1	CSASPLAEAFF	TGCAGTGCTAGCCCCCTTGCTGAAGCTTTCTTT
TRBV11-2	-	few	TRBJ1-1	CASSLPPLASGTEAFF	TGTGCCAGCAGCTTACCCCCGCTTGCGTCCGGCACTGAAGCTTTCTTT
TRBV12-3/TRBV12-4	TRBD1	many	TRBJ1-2	CASRVQGDYGYTF	TGTGCCAGCCGAGTACAGGGGGACTATGGCTACACCTTC